A selection of T cell receptor beta chains follows, all from one sample in a study of blood T cells in healthy people across ages. TCRdb redid the calling of the 5' RACE reads with MiXCR, one entry per CDR3 protein. The sample carries hundreds of thousands of distinct CDR3 sequences, around 48% recorded once. The specimen sequenced was blood. The source is a man older than 75 in good health. CDR3s include the opening cysteine and the closing phenylalanine or tryptophan. Part of the rows lack a size; the others show once, few, many or a class for expanded clones.

J gene: TRBJ2-3; V gene: TRBV4-2; clone size: -; CDR3 protein: CASSQVTSGRGTDTQYF
J gene: TRBJ1-6; V gene: TRBV11-3; clone size: -; CDR3 protein: CASSTTENSPLHF
J gene: -; V gene: TRBV12-5; clone size: -; CDR3 protein: CASGSSDRAEQYF
J gene: TRBJ2-7; V gene: TRBV6-5; clone size: -; CDR3 protein: CASSYSRSGEQYF
J gene: TRBJ1-5; V gene: TRBV7-9; clone size: -; CDR3 protein: CASSLSRGQRENQPQHF
J gene: -; V gene: TRBV5-1; clone size: -; CDR3 protein: CASSLVLGPQNIQYF
J gene: TRBJ2-4; V gene: TRBV7-2; clone size: -; CDR3 protein: CASSSGRGANLNIQYF
J gene: TRBJ2-5; V gene: TRBV6-5; clone size: many; CDR3 protein: CASSLSGGFGETQYF
J gene: TRBJ2-1; V gene: TRBV4-2; clone size: few; CDR3 protein: CASSRVSGGGPTQEQFF
J gene: TRBJ1-4; V gene: TRBV12-3/TRBV12-4; clone size: -; CDR3 protein: CASRSGQGATNEKLFF
J gene: TRBJ2-1; V gene: TRBV20-1; clone size: -; CDR3 protein: CSARGSVVRLLREEQFF
J gene: TRBJ2-7; V gene: TRBV5-1; clone size: few; CDR3 protein: CASSRSAFNSYEQYF
J gene: TRBJ1-1; V gene: TRBV20-1; clone size: -; CDR3 protein: CSASRQTEAFF
J gene: TRBJ2-5; V gene: TRBV5-1; clone size: few; CDR3 protein: CASSNPDRGLETQYF
J gene: TRBJ2-7; V gene: TRBV5-1; clone size: -; CDR3 protein: CASSLGTGRTYEQYF
J gene: TRBJ2-1; V gene: TRBV5-1; clone size: -; CDR3 protein: CASSLDQAGSSYNEQFF
J gene: TRBJ2-2; V gene: TRBV20-1; clone size: -; CDR3 protein: CSARGSGTRDTGELFF
J gene: TRBJ2-7; V gene: TRBV6-5; clone size: once; CDR3 protein: CASRPLASLRSEQYF
J gene: TRBJ2-2; V gene: TRBV28; clone size: -; CDR3 protein: CASRKGFPNTGELFF
J gene: TRBJ2-5; V gene: TRBV20-1; clone size: -; CDR3 protein: CSARDSGGETQYF
J gene: TRBJ1-1; V gene: TRBV6-6; clone size: many; CDR3 protein: CAAARQGICFF
J gene: TRBJ2-7; V gene: TRBV7-9; clone size: few; CDR3 protein: CASISTRAGAYEQYF
J gene: TRBJ2-5; V gene: TRBV7-2; clone size: few; CDR3 protein: CASSLTGSVETQYF
J gene: TRBJ2-1; V gene: TRBV12-3/TRBV12-4; clone size: -; CDR3 protein: CASSPRTEYSYNEQFF
J gene: TRBJ2-3; V gene: TRBV7-2; clone size: once; CDR3 protein: CASLRGSFSTDTQYF
J gene: TRBJ2-5; V gene: TRBV4-1; clone size: once; CDR3 protein: CASSQPSLGQETQYF
J gene: TRBJ2-3; V gene: TRBV5-1; clone size: -; CDR3 protein: CASSLADRGLADTQYF
J gene: -; V gene: TRBV5-1; clone size: -; CDR3 protein: CASSRGQGVLETQYF
J gene: TRBJ2-1; V gene: TRBV5-5; clone size: -; CDR3 protein: CASSLVVAPYEQFF
J gene: TRBJ2-5; V gene: TRBV5-1; clone size: -; CDR3 protein: CASSSQGVLGETQYF
J gene: TRBJ2-5; V gene: TRBV20-1; clone size: few; CDR3 protein: CSAEPGNQETQYF
J gene: TRBJ1-4; V gene: TRBV20-1; clone size: -; CDR3 protein: CSANGQGSTNEKLFF
J gene: TRBJ2-5; V gene: TRBV18; clone size: -; CDR3 protein: CASPPNRERETQYF
J gene: TRBJ2-5; V gene: TRBV20-1; clone size: -; CDR3 protein: CSARDKGVYETQYF
J gene: TRBJ1-1; V gene: TRBV7-9; clone size: -; CDR3 protein: CASSATISGNTEAFF
J gene: TRBJ2-1; V gene: TRBV7-2; clone size: -; CDR3 protein: CASSLLGVAGGGEQFF
J gene: TRBJ1-5; V gene: TRBV4-1; clone size: -; CDR3 protein: CASSQGSENLGQPQHF
J gene: TRBJ1-6; V gene: TRBV7-8; clone size: few; CDR3 protein: CASSLDRVGSPLHF
J gene: TRBJ2-2; V gene: TRBV28; clone size: -; CDR3 protein: CASREQGGTGELFF
J gene: TRBJ1-1; V gene: TRBV6-2/TRBV6-3; clone size: -; CDR3 protein: CASGNIGQVNTEAFF
J gene: TRBJ2-7; V gene: TRBV6-2/TRBV6-3; clone size: -; CDR3 protein: CASRQPPSYEQYF
J gene: TRBJ1-4; V gene: TRBV15; clone size: -; CDR3 protein: CATSRGRREMFF
J gene: TRBJ2-5; V gene: TRBV20-1; clone size: -; CDR3 protein: CSAGPGLTLQETQYF
J gene: TRBJ2-3; V gene: TRBV30; clone size: once; CDR3 protein: CAWSARASGALDTQYF
J gene: TRBJ2-3; V gene: TRBV12-3/TRBV12-4; clone size: few; CDR3 protein: CASTPSGDTDTQYF
J gene: TRBJ1-4; V gene: TRBV12-3/TRBV12-4; clone size: -; CDR3 protein: CASSPAGVREKLFF
J gene: TRBJ2-3; V gene: TRBV20-1; clone size: -; CDR3 protein: CSANAGTSGFGTQYF
J gene: TRBJ2-7; V gene: TRBV6-2/TRBV6-3; clone size: -; CDR3 protein: CASSTGGSDSYEQYF
J gene: TRBJ2-1; V gene: TRBV3-1; clone size: -; CDR3 protein: CASSRGLAGSWGEQFF
J gene: TRBJ2-2; V gene: TRBV7-7; clone size: -; CDR3 protein: CASSLEGTATGELFF
J gene: TRBJ2-1; V gene: TRBV5-1; clone size: -; CDR3 protein: CASSPRIAPDYNEQFF
J gene: TRBJ2-6; V gene: TRBV7-9; clone size: -; CDR3 protein: CASSLNNWGALSGANVLTF
J gene: TRBJ1-6; V gene: TRBV20-1; clone size: -; CDR3 protein: CSARGAGVTNSPLHF
J gene: TRBJ2-7; V gene: TRBV7-8; clone size: -; CDR3 protein: CASSPRSRSYEQYF
J gene: TRBJ2-5; V gene: TRBV3-1; clone size: few; CDR3 protein: CASSPTRVAMMAQYF
J gene: TRBJ2-3; V gene: TRBV4-1; clone size: once; CDR3 protein: CASSPHRTSDMKTQYF